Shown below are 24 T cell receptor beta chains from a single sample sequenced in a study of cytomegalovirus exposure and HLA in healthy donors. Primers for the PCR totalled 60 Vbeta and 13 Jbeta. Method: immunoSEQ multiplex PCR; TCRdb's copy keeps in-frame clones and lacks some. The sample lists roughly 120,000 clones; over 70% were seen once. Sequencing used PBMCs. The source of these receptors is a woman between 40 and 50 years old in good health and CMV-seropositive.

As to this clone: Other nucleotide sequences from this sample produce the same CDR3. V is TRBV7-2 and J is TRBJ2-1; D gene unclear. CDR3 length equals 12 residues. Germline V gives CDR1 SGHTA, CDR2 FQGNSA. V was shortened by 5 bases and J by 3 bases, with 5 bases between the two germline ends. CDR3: CASSPNYNEQFF. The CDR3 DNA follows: TGTGCCAGCAGCCCCAACTACAATGAGCAGTTCTTC. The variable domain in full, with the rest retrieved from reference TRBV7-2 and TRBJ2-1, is GAGVSQSPSNKVTEKGKDVELRCDPISGHTALYWYRQSLGQGLEFLIYFQGNSAPDKSGLPSDRFSAERTGGSVSTLTIQRTQQEDSAVYLCASSPNYNEQFFGPGTRLTVL.

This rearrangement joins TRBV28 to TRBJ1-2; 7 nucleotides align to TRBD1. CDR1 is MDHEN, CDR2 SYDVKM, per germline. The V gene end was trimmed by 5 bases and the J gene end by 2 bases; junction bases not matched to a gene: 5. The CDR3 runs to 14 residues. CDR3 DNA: TGTGCCAGCAGTCCGCGGACAGGAAACTATGGCTACACCTTC. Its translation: CASSPRTGNYGYTF.

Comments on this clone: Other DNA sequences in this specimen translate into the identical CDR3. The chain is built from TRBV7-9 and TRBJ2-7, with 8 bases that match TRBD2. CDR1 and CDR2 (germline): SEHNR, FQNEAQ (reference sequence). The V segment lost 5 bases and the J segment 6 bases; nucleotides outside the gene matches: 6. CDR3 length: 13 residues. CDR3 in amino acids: CASSLSGRGEQYF. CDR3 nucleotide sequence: TGTGCCAGCAGCCTCAGCGGGAGAGGCGAGCAGTACTTC.

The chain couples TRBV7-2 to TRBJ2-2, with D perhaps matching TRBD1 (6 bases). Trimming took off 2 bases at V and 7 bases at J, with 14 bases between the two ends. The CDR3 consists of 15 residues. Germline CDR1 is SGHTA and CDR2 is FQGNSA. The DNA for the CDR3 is TGTGCCAGCAGCTTAATGGCAGGGGAAATCGGGGAGCTGTTTTTT. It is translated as CASSLMAGEIGELFF.

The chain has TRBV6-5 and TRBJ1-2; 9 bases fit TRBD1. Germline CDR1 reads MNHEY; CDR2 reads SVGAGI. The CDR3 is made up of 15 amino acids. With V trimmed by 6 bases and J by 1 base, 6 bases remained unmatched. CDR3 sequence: CASSPRTGDNYGYTF. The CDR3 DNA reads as TGTGCCAGCAGCCCCCGGACAGGGGATAACTATGGCTACACCTTC.

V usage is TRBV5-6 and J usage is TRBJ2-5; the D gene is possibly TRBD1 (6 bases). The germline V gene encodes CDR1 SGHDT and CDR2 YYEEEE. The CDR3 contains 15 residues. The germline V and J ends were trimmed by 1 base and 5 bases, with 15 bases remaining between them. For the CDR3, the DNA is TGTGCCAGCAGCTTGCTAGCAGGGCAGGGGGAGACCCAGTACTTC. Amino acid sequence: CASSLLAGQGETQYF.

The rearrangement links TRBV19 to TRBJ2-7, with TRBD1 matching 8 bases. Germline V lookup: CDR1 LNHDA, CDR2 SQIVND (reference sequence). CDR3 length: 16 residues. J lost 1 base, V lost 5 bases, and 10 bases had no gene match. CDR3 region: CASSPQGGGTSYEQYF. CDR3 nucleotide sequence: TGTGCCAGTAGTCCACAGGGGGGCGGGACATCCTACGAGCAGTACTTC.

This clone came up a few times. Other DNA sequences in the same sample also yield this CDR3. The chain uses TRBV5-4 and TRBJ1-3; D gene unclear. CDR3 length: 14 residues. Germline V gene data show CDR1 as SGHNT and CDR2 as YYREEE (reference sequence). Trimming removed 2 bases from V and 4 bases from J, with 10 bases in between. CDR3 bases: TGTGCCAGCAGCTTATCGGGGTCCGGAAACACCATATATTTT. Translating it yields CASSLSGSGNTIYF.

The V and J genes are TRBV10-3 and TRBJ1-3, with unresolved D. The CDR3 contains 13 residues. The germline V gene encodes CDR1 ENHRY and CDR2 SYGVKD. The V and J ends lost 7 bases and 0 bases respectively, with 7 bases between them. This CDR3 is CAINNSSGNTIYF. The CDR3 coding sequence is TGTGCCATCAATAACAGCTCTGGAAACACCATATATTTT.

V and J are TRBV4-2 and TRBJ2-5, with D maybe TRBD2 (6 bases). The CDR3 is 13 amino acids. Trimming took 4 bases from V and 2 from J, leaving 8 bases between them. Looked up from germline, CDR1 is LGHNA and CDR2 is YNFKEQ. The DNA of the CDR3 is TGTGCCAGCAGCCCTAGCGAGCAAGAGACCCAGTACTTC. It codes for CASSPSEQETQYF.

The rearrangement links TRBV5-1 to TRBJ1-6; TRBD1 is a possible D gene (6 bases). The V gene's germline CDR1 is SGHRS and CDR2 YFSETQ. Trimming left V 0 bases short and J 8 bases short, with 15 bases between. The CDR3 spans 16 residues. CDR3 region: CASSLAGGLSYSPLHF. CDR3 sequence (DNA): TGCGCCAGCAGCTTGGCTGGGGGCCTGAGTTATTCACCCCTCCACTTT.

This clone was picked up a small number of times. CDR3 nucleotides: TGTGCCAGTCGATCGACAGGGGCCCTTCAGAATCTGTTTTTT. Translated, it gives CASRSTGALQNLFF. V gene TRBV19 combines with J gene TRBJ1-4; 8 nucleotides match TRBD1. The V segment lost 8 bases and the J segment 14 bases; nucleotides outside the gene matches: 16. CDR1 and CDR2 from the germline V gene are LNHDA and SQIVND (reference sequence). CDR3 size: 14 residues.

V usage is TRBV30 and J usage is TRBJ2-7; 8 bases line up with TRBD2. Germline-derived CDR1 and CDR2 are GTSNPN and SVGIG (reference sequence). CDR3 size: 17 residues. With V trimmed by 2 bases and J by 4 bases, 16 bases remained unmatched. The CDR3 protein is CAWSPLQVSGRLYEQYF. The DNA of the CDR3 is TGTGCCTGGAGTCCCCTCCAAGTCAGCGGGAGATTATACGAGCAGTACTTC.

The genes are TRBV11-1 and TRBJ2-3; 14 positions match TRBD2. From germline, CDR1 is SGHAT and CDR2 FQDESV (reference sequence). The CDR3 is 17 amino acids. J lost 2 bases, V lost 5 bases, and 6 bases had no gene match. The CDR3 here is CASSPRLAGGYTDTQYF. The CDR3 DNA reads TGTGCCAGCAGCCCCCGACTAGCGGGGGGGTACACAGATACGCAGTATTTT. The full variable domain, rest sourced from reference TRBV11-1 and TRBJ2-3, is EAEVAQSPRYKITEKSQAVAFWCDPISGHATLYWYRQILGQGPELLVQFQDESVVDDSQLPKDRFSAERLKGVDSTLKIQPAELGDSAMYLCASSPRLAGGYTDTQYFGPGTRLTVL.

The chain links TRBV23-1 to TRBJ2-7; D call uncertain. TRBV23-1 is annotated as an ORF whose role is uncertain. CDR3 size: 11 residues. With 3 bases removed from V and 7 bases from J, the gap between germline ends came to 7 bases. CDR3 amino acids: CASSHYAEQYF. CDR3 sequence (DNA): TGCGCCAGCAGTCATTACGCGGAGCAGTACTTC.

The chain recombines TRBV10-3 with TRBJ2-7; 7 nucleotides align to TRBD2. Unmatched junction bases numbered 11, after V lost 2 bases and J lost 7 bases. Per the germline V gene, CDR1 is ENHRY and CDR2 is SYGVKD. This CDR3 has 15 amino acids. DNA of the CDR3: TGTGCCATCAGTGAGAAGGGGCGGGAGCTCGGAGAGCAGTACTTC. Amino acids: CAISEKGRELGEQYF.

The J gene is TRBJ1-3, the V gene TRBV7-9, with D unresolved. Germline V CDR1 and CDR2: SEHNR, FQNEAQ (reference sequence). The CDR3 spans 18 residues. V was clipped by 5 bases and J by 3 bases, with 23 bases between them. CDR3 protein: CASSEKNSRRLRGNTIYF. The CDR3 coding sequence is TGTGCCAGCAGCGAAAAAAATAGTCGTCGCCTCCGTGGAAACACCATATATTTT.

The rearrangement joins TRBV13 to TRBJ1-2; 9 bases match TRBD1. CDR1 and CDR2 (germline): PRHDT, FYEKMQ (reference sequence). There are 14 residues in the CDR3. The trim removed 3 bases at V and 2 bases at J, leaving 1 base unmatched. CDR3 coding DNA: TGTGCCAGCAGCTTGGGGACAGGGAACTATGGCTACACCTTC. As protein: CASSLGTGNYGYTF.

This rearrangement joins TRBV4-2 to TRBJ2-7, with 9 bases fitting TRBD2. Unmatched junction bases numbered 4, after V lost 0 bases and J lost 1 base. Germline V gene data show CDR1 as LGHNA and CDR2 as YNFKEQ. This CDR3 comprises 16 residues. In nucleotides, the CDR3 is TGTGCCAGCAGCCAAGATAAAGCGGGAGGATCCTACGAGCAGTACTTC. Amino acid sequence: CASSQDKAGGSYEQYF.

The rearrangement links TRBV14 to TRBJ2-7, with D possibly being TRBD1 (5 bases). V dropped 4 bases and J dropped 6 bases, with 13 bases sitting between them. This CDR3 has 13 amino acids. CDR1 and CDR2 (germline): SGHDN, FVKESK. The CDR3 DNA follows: TGTGCCAGCAGCCTTCTCGACAGAGGCGAGCAGTACTTC. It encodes CASSLLDRGEQYF.

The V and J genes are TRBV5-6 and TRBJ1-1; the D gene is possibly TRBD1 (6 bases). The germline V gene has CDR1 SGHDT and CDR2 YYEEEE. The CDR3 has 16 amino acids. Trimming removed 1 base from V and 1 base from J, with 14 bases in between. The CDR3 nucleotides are TGTGCCAGCAGCTTGTTAAGGTCCAGGGGGAACACTGAAGCTTTCTTT. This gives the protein CASSLLRSRGNTEAFF.

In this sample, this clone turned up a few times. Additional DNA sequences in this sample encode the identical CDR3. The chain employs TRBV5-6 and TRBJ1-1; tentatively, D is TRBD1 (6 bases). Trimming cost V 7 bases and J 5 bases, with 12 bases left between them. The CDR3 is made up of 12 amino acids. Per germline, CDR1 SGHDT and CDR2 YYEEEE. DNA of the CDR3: TGTGCCAGCTCCCTGAGGGGGACTGAAGCTTTCTTT. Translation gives CASSLRGTEAFF.

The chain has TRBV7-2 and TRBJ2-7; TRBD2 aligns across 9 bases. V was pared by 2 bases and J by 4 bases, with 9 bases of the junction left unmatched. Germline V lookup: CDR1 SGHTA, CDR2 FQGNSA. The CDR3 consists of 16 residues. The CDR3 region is CASSLFVAGVSYEQYF. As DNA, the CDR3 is TGTGCCAGCAGCTTATTTGTAGCGGGAGTTTCGTACGAGCAGTACTTC.

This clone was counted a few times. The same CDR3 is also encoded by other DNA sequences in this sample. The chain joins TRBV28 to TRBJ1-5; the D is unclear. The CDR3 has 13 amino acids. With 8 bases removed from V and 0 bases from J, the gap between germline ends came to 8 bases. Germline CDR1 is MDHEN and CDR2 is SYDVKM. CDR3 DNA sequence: TGTGCCAGCTCTTTTAATAGCAATCAGCCCCAGCATTTT. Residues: CASSFNSNQPQHF.